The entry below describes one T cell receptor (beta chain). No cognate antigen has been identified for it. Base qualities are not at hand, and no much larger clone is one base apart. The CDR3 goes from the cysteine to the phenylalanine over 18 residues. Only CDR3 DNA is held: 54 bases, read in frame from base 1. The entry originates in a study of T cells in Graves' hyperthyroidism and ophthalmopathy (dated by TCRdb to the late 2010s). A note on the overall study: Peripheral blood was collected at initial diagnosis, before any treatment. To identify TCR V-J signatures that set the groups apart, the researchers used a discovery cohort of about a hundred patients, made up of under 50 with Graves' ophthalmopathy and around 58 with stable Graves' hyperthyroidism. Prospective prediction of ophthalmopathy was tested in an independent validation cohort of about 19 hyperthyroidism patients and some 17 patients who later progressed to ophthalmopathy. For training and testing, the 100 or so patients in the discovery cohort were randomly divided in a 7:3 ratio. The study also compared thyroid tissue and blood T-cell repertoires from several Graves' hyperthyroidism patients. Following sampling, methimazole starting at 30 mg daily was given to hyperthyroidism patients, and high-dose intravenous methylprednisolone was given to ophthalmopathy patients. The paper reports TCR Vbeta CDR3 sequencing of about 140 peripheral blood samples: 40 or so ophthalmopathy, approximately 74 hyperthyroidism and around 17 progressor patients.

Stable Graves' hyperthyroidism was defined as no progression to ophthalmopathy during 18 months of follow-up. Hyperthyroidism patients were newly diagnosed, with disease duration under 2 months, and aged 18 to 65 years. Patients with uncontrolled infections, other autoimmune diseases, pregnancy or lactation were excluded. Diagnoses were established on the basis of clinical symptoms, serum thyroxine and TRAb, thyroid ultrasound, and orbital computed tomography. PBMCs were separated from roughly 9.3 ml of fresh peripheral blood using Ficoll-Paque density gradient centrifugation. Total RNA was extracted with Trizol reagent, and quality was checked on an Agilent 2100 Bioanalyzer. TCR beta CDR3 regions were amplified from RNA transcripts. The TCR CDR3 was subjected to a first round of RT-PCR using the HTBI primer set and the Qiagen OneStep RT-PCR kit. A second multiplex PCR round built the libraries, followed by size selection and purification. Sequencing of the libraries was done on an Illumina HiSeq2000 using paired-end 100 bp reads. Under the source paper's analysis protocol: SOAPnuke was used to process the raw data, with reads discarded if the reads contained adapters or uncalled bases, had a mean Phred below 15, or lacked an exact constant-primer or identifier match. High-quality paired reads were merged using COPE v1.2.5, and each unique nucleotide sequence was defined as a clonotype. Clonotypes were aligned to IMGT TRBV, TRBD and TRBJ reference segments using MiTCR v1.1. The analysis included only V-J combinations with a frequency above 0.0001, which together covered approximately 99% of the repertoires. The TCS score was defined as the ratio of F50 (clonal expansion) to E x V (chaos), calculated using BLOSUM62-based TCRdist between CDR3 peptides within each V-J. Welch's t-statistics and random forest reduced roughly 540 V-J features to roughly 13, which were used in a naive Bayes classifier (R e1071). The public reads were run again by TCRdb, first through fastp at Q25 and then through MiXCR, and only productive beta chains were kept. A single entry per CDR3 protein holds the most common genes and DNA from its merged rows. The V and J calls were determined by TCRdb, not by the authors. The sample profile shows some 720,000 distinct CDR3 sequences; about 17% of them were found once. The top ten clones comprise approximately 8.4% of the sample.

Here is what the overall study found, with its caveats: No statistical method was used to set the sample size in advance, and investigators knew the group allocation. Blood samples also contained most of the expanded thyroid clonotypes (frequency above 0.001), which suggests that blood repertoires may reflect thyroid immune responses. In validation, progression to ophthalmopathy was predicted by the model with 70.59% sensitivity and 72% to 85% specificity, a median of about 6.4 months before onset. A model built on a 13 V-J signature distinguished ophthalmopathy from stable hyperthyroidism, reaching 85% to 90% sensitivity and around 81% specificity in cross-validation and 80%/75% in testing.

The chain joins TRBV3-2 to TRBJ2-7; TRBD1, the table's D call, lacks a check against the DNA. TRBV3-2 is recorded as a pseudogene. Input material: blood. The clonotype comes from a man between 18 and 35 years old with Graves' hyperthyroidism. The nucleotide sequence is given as TGTGCCAGCAGCCAAGATCTCCCCCTTTGCGGGAGCTCCTACGAGCAGTACTTC. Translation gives CASSQDLPLCGSSYEQYF.